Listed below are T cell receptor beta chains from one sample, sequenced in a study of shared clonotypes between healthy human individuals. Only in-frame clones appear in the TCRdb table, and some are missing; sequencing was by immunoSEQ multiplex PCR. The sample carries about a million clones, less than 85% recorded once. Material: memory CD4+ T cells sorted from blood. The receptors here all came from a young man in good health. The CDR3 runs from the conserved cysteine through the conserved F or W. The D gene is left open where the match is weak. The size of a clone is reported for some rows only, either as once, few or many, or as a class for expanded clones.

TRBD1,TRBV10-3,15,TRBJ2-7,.,CAISALTGGIDEQYF,TGTGCCATCAGTGCGTTGACAGGGGGGATCGACGAGCAGTACTTC
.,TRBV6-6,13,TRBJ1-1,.,CAILGGENTEAFF,TGTGCCATCCTGGGGGGCGAGAACACTGAAGCTTTCTTT
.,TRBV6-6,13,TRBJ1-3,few,CASRGDSGNTIYF,TGTGCCAGCAGGGGGGACTCTGGAAACACCATATATTTT
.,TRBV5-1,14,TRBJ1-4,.,CASSLRGPNEKLFF,TGCGCCAGCAGCTTGCGGGGGCCCAATGAAAAACTGTTTTTT
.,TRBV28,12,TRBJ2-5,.,CASSSGVRTQYF,TGTGCCAGCAGTTCGGGGGTCAGGACCCAGTACTTC
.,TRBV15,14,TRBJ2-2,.,CATSRERNTGELFF,TGTGCCACCAGCAGAGAGCGGAACACCGGGGAGCTGTTTTTT
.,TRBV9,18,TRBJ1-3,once,CASSASGGFDSVGNTIYF,TGTGCCAGCAGCGCGAGTGGAGGGTTTGATTCAGTTGGAAACACCATATATTTT
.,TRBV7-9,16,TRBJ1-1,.,CASSLVFTFLNTEAFF,TGTGCCAGCAGCTTAGTTTTTACATTCCTGAACACTGAAGCTTTCTTT
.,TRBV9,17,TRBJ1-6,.,CASSKTTGSSYNSPLHF,TGTGCCAGCAGCAAAACAACAGGGAGCTCCTATAATTCACCCCTCCACTTT
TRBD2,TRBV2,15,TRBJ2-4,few,CASSDLASGSGIQYF,TGTGCCAGCAGTGATTTGGCTAGCGGGAGTGGCATTCAGTACTTC
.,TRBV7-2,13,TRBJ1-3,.,CASSLQGGNTIYF,TGTGCCAGCAGCTTACAGGGGGGAAACACCATATATTTT
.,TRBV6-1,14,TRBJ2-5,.,CASRDDGMSTTQYF,TGTGCCAGCAGAGACGATGGGATGAGTACGACCCAGTACTTC
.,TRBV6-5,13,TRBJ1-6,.,CASSYSGFSPLHF,TGTGCCAGCAGTTACTCTGGGTTTTCACCCCTCCACTTT
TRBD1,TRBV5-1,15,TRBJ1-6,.,CASRGQVDYNSPLHF,TGCGCCAGCAGAGGACAGGTAGACTATAATTCACCCCTCCACTTT
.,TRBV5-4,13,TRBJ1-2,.,CASSLTGYYGYTF,TGTGCCAGCAGCTTGACAGGATACTATGGCTACACCTTC
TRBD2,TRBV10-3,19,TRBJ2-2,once,CAISDLPGGLAENTGELFF,TGTGCCATCAGTGACCTGCCGGGTGGGCTAGCGGAGAACACCGGGGAGCTGTTTTTT
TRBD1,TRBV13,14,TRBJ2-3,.,CASTRTGKTDTQYF,TGTGCCAGCACCCGGACAGGGAAAACAGATACGCAGTATTTT
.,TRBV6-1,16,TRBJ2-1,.,CASSVRTGRVYNEQFF,TGTGCCAGCAGTGTTAGGACAGGGAGGGTCTACAATGAGCAGTTCTTC
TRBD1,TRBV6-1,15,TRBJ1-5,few,CASREQGSGPQPQHF,TGTGCCAGCAGGGAACAGGGGAGCGGCCCTCAGCCCCAGCATTTT
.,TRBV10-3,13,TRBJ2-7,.,CAIADTGLYEQYF,TGTGCCATCGCCGATACGGGGCTCTACGAGCAGTACTTC
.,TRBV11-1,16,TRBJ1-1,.,CASSLDSPQRNTEAFF,TGTGCCAGCAGCTTGGACTCCCCTCAGAGGAACACTGAAGCTTTCTTT
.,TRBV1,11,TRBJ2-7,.,CTSSPEGRGPF,TGCACCAGCAGCCCGGAGGGCAGGGGCCCTTTC
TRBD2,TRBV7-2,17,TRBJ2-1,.,CASSLVAASGFYNEQFF,TGTGCCAGCAGCTTAGTAGCGGCTAGCGGGTTCTACAATGAGCAGTTCTTC
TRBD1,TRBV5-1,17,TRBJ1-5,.,CASRSLRQGWSNQPQHF,TGCGCCAGCAGGTCTCTAAGACAGGGGTGGAGCAATCAGCCCCAGCATTTT
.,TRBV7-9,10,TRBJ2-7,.,CASYTFEQYF,TGTGCCAGCTATACGTTCGAGCAGTACTTC
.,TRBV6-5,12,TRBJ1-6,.,CASRSYNSPLHF,TGTGCCAGCAGATCCTATAATTCACCCCTCCACTTT
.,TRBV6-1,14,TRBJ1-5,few,CASSENGGFQPQHF,TGTGCCAGCAGTGAAAACGGCGGTTTCCAGCCCCAGCATTTT
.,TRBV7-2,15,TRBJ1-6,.,CASRTSVGTNSPLHF,TGTGCCAGCAGAACAAGTGTGGGTACTAATTCACCCCTCCACTTT
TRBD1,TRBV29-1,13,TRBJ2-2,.,CSGGQGNTGELFF,TGCAGCGGTGGACAGGGTAACACCGGGGAGCTGTTTTTT
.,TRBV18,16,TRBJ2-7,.,CASSPFGSSSSYEQYF,TGTGCCAGCTCACCATTTGGCTCCTCGAGCTCCTACGAGCAGTACTTC
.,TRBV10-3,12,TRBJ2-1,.,CAIRDGYNEQFF,TGTGCCATCCGGGACGGATACAATGAGCAGTTCTTC
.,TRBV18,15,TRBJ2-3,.,CASSLSGESTDTQYF,TGTGCCAGCTCTCTAAGCGGCGAGAGCACAGATACGCAGTATTTT
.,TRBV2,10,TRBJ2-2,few,CASKAGELFF,TGTGCCAGCAAGGCCGGGGAGCTGTTTTTT
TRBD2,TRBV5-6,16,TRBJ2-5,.,CASSLVGSGKQETQYF,TGTGCCAGCAGCTTGGTGGGTAGCGGGAAGCAAGAGACCCAGTACTTC
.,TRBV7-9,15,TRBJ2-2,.,CASSLAQGNTGELFF,TGTGCCAGCAGCTTAGCACAGGGGAACACCGGGGAGCTGTTTTTT
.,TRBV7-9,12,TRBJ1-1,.,CASSSKGTEAFF,TGTGCCAGCAGTTCAAAGGGCACTGAAGCTTTCTTT
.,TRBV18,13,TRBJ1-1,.,CASLTGLGTEAFF,TGTGCCAGCTTGACTGGATTGGGCACTGAAGCTTTCTTT
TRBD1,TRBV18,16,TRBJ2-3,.,CASSQRYGTGEDTQYF,TGTGCCAGCTCACAACGGTACGGGACAGGGGAAGATACGCAGTATTTT
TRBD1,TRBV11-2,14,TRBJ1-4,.,CASSPGTGSEKLFF,TGTGCCAGCAGCCCGGGGACAGGGTCTGAAAAACTGTTTTTT
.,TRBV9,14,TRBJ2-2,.,CASSANQGTGELFF,TGTGCCAGCAGCGCCAATCAGGGGACCGGGGAGCTGTTTTTT
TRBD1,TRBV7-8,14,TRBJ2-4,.,CASSLSGQLNIQYF,TGTGCCAGCAGCTTATCGGGACAGCTAAACATTCAGTACTTC
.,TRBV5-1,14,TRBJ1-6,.,CASSSQPGDSPLHF,TGCGCCAGCAGCTCGCAACCTGGGGATTCACCCCTCCACTTT
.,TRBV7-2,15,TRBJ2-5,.,CASSTPGRVDGTQYF,TGTGCCAGCAGCACTCCCGGCAGGGTCGATGGGACCCAGTACTTC
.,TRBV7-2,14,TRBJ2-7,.,CASSLDWGARKLYF,TGTGCCAGCAGCTTAGATTGGGGGGCAAGGAAGCTTTACTTC
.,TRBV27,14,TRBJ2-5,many,CASGPAGKGETQYF,TGTGCCAGCGGGCCGGCGGGAAAAGGGGAGACCCAGTACTTC
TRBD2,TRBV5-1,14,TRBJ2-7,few,CASSSTSGGYEQYF,TGCGCCAGCAGCTCCACTAGCGGGGGGTACGAGCAGTACTTC
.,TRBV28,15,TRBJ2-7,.,CASSRPPQGSYEQYF,TGTGCCAGCAGTCGCCCCCCCCAGGGGTCCTACGAGCAGTACTTC
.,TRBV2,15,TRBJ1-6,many,CASSEGRPDNSPLHF,TGTGCCAGCAGTGAAGGCAGGCCGGATAATTCACCCCTCCACTTT
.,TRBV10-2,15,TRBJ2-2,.,CASSEALSNTGELFF,TGCGCCAGCAGTGAAGCACTCTCGAACACCGGGGAGCTGTTTTTT
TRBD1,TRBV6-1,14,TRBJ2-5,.,CASSDRGLRETQYF,TGTGCCAGCAGTGACAGGGGGCTTAGGGAGACCCAGTACTTC
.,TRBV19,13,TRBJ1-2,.,CASSTGLYYGYTF,TGTGCCAGTAGTACCGGACTTTACTATGGCTACACCTTC
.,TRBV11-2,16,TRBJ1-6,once,CASSPLGGGVNSPLHF,TGTGCCAGCAGCCCCCTCGGTGGAGGGGTCAATTCACCCCTCCACTTT
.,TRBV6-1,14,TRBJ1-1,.,CASSARSGTTEAFF,TGTGCCAGCAGTGCCAGAAGTGGGACCACTGAAGCTTTCTTT
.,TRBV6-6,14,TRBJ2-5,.,CASRTSGGEETQYF,TGTGCCAGCAGGACGAGTGGCGGCGAAGAGACCCAGTACTTC
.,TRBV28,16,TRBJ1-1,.,CASSSNYRVSFTEAFF,TGTGCCAGCAGTTCCAATTACAGGGTCAGTTTCACTGAAGCTTTCTTT